One sample yielded the 11 T cell receptor beta chains listed below, sequenced in a study of control samples from healthy donors and cancer patients. Using immunoSEQ multiplex PCR, the repertoire was profiled, and TCRdb retains in-frame clones only, with some absent. The sample has more than 20,000 clones, 85% seen once. Material for sequencing was PBMCs. The source is a man aged 55-75 years with head and neck cancer.

CDR3 protein: CASSYSSAGGLDTQYF. DNA of the CDR3: TGTGCCAGCAGTTACTCGTCCGCGGGAGGGTTAGATACGCAGTATTTT. The chain couples TRBV6-5 to TRBJ2-3; 9 positions match TRBD2. Germline V CDR1 and CDR2: MNHEY, SVGAGI. V lost 0 bases to trimming and J lost 5 bases; unmatched junction nucleotides: 6. This CDR3 is 16 amino acids long.

The CDR3 bases are TGCAGTGCTAGTAGTCTCCCGGGGGGTGAGCAGTTCTTC. Amino acid sequence: CSASSLPGGEQFF. This rearrangement joins TRBV20-1 to TRBJ2-1, with 7 bases identical to TRBD2. CDR1 and CDR2 from the germline V gene are DFQATT and SNEGSKA (reference sequence). V was clipped by 3 bases and J by 9 bases; unmatched bases: 8. This CDR3 contains 13 residues.

The J gene is TRBJ2-1, the V gene TRBV11-3; 7 bases fit TRBD1. CDR1 is SGHNT and CDR2 is YENEEA in the germline V gene. This CDR3 has 15 residues. V shed 0 bases, J shed 6 bases, and the junction held 5 bases outside the gene matches. CDR3 DNA: TGTGCCAGCAGCTTAGATGTGGGGGACAGCAATGAGCAGTTCTTC. Protein product: CASSLDVGDSNEQFF. The whole variable domain, filled in from reference TRBV11-3 and TRBJ2-1, reads EAGVVQSPRYKIIEKKQPVAFWCNPISGHNTLYWYLQNLGQGPELLIRYENEEAVDDSQLPKDRFSAERLKGVDSTLKIQPAELGDSAVYLCASSLDVGDSNEQFFGPGTRLTVL.

The rearrangement uses TRBV7-2 and TRBJ1-2; possibly TRBD1 for D (5 bases). There are 14 residues in the CDR3. Trimming shortened V by 1 base and J by 2 bases, and 8 bases separated the two germline ends. Germline-derived CDR1 and CDR2 are SGHTA and FQGNSA. CDR3 in amino acids: CASSLGPGNYGYTF. CDR3 DNA: TGTGCCAGCAGCTTAGGGCCAGGGAACTATGGCTACACCTTC.

This clone was seen a single time. The chain employs TRBV7-3 and TRBJ2-1, with 8 bases lining up with TRBD2. With V trimmed by 0 bases and J by 12 bases, 7 bases remained unmatched. CDR1 SGHTA and CDR2 FQGTGA come from the germline V gene. The CDR3 length is 14 residues. CDR3 in amino acids: CASSLTGTSVGQFF. The CDR3 DNA follows: TGTGCCAGCAGCTTAACCGGGACTAGTGTTGGGCAGTTCTTC.

The genes are TRBV3-1 (or the pseudogene TRBV3-2) and TRBJ2-4, with D possibly being TRBD1 or TRBD2 (5 bases each). The CDR3 sequence is 15 residues long. V was clipped by 2 bases and J by 9 bases, with 17 bases between them. From germline, CDR1 is LGHDT and CDR2 YNNKEL (reference sequence). CDR3 DNA sequence: TGTGCCAGCAGCCAAAGATGGGGGACGCCGGGCATTCAGTACTTC. This codes for CASSQRWGTPGIQYF.

This clone appeared a single time. The rearrangement links TRBV2 to TRBJ1-4, with a weak D call TRBD1 (5 bases). The V gene's germline CDR1 is SNHLY and CDR2 FYNNEI. The CDR3 runs to 14 residues. Trimming stripped 7 bases from V and 6 bases from J, with 15 bases between. Here the CDR3 reads CASNKEGLDEKLFF. The CDR3 DNA sequence: TGTGCCAGCAACAAAGAGGGGCTCGATGAAAAACTGTTTTTT.

This clone was counted a single time. V is TRBV27 and J is TRBJ2-5; possible D gene TRBD2, 6 bases. Germline values: CDR1 MNHEY, CDR2 SMNVEV (reference sequence). V gave up 7 bases and J gave up 1 base, with 16 bases separating them. CDR3 length equals 15 residues. CDR3 region: CASIQRVLPQETQYF. CDR3 sequence (DNA): TGTGCCAGCATCCAGCGGGTCCTCCCCCAAGAGACCCAGTACTTC.

The J gene is TRBJ1-4, the V gene TRBV18; D is ambiguous. Germline assignment: CDR1 KGHSH and CDR2 LQKENI. The CDR3 totals 15 residues. V lost 2 bases, J lost 6 bases, and 13 bases lay in between. CDR3 coding DNA: TGTGCCAGCTCACCAGACATCGAGTGGGATGAAAAACTGTTTTTT. The encoded protein is CASSPDIEWDEKLFF.

The chain has TRBV7-3 and TRBJ1-1; D perhaps matches TRBD1 (6 bases). The CDR3 contains 13 residues. Trimming stripped 5 bases from V and 5 bases from J, with 12 bases between. Germline assignment: CDR1 SGHTA and CDR2 FQGTGA. As DNA, the CDR3 is TGTGCCAGCAGCCCCAACCAGGGGACTGAAGCTTTCTTT. Its translation: CASSPNQGTEAFF. The full variable domain, in which reference TRBV7-3 and TRBJ1-1 provide the parts outside the CDR3, is GAGVSQTPSNKVTEKGKYVELRCDPISGHTALYWYRQSLGQGPEFLIYFQGTGAADDSGLPNDRFFAVRPEGSVSTLKIQRTERGDSAVYLCASSPNQGTEAFFGQGTRLTVV.

The rearrangement joins TRBV30 to TRBJ1-2, with D unresolved. Per germline, CDR1 GTSNPN and CDR2 SVGIG (reference sequence). This CDR3 has 12 residues. V lost 4 bases, J lost 2 bases, and 8 bases lay in between. The CDR3: CAWTYRNYGYTF. CDR3 bases: TGTGCCTGGACTTACAGAAACTATGGCTACACCTTC.